The T cell receptor beta chain described here comes from a study of shared clonotypes between healthy human individuals. As for the study in general: The study used three CD4 naive, three CD4 memory, two CD8 naive and one CD8 memory plate per donor.

V gave up 1 base and J gave up 1 base, with 4 bases separating them. Germline V gene data show CDR1 as SGHNT and CDR2 as YENEEA. The CDR3 length is 13 residues. Each PCR replicate from the sorted subsets contained about 200 ng DNA, which is tens of thousands of T cell genomes. In the study's own analysis: For the immunoSEQ data, sequences were junction-only without quality scores, so filtering differed. The data were produced by immunoSEQ multiplex PCR, yet TCRdb's version contains in-frame clones alone and is incomplete. Clone size and V and J calls were adopted from that table, with D and trimming inferred from the DNA. Found here are 2 million to 2.5 million clones, 93% of them singletons; the top ten hold about 0.34%.

The sequence derives from a young man in good health. Some clones in this sample may be carry-over from other donors' samples. Sequencing was carried out using naive CD4+ T cells from PBMCs. Regarding subset: CD45RA+ positively selected. The chain recombines TRBV11-3 with TRBJ1-2; D not certain. CDR3 sequence: CASSLGGNYGYTF. CDR3 sequence (DNA): TGTGCCAGCAGCTTAGGTGGTAACTATGGCTACACCTTC.